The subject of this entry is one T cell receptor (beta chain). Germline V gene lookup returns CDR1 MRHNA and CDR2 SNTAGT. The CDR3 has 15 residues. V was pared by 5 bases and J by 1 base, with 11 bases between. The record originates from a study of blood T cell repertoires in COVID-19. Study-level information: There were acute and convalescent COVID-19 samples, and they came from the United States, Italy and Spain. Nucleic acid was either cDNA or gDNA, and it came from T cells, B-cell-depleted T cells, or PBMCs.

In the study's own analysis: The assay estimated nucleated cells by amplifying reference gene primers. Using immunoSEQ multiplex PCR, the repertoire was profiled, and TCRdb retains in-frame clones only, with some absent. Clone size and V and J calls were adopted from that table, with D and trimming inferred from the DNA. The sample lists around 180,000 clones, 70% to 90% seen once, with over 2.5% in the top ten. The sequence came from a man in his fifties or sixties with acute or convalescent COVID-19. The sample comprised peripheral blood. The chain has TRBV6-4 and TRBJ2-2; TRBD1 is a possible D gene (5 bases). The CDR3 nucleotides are TGTGCCAGCAGTCGAGACAGCCTGAACACCGGGGAGCTGTTTTTT. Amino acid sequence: CASSRDSLNTGELFF.